One and the same sample provided the 21 T cell receptor beta chains below, sequenced in a study of T cell responses to AZD1222 COVID-19 vaccine. The method was immunoSEQ multiplex PCR; TCRdb's version includes in-frame clones alone and lacks a portion of them. The sample holds about 84,000 clones, around 83% seen once. Material: peripheral blood, obtained 28 days after the second AZD1222 dose. Receptors were obtained from an adult who received the AZD1222 COVID-19 vaccine.

The chain uses TRBV6-5 and TRBJ2-2, with TRBD1 matching over 9 bases. The ends lost 11 bases at V and 4 bases at J; junction bases unmatched: 11. The CDR3 loop spans 15 amino acids. Germline loops: CDR1 MNHEY, CDR2 SVGAGI. CDR3 nucleotides: TGTGCCGTAACATCAGGGACAGGGACCACCGGGGAGCTGTTTTTT. Translating gives CAVTSGTGTTGELFF.

For this clone: Sequence at one end of the junction differs from germline and may be a read error. V usage is TRBV7-7 and J usage is TRBJ2-1, with D perhaps matching TRBD2 (5 bases). Germline V gene data show CDR1 as SSHAT and CDR2 as FNYEAQ (reference sequence). The CDR3 extends over 14 amino acids. The CDR3 spells CASSLALGSGEQFF. The CDR3 DNA follows: TGTGCTAGCAGCTTAGCGCTAGGTTCGGGGGAGCAGTTCTTC. Full variable domain (remainder filled in from reference TRBV7-7 and TRBJ2-1): GAGVSQSPRYKVTKRGQDVTLRCDPISSHATLYWYQQALGQGPEFLTYFNYEAQPDKSGLPSDRFSAERPEGSISTLTIQRTEQRDSAMYRCASSLALGSGEQFFGPGTRLTVL.

The rearrangement joins TRBV28 to TRBJ1-5, with 7 bases lining up with TRBD1. Trimming at V came to 8 bases and at J to 3 bases, leaving 10 bases not matched to a gene. The CDR3 has 15 residues. Germline V gene lookup returns CDR1 MDHEN and CDR2 SYDVKM. For the CDR3, the DNA is TGTGCCAGCCACGGGACGGACAGGAACAATCAGCCCCAGCATTTT. Amino acid sequence: CASHGTDRNNQPQHF. The entire variable domain, with the rest obtained from reference TRBV28 and TRBJ1-5, is as follows: DVKVTQSSRYLVKRTGEKVFLECVQDMDHENMFWYRQDPGLGLRLIYFSYDVKMKEKGDIPEGYSVSREKKERFSLILESASTNQTSMYLCASHGTDRNNQPQHFGDGTRLSIL.

The chain has TRBV7-9 and TRBJ1-5; the D gene is possibly TRBD1 (5 bases). There are 16 residues in the CDR3. From germline, CDR1 is SEHNR and CDR2 FQNEAQ (reference sequence). V shed 1 base and J shed 5 bases, with 15 bases lying between them. The CDR3 sequence is CASSLGGGRVDQPQHF. CDR3 DNA sequence: TGTGCCAGCAGCTTAGGCGGCGGCAGGGTTGATCAGCCCCAGCATTTT.

The chain couples TRBV5-1 to TRBJ1-6; a weak D match, TRBD1 (5 bases). From germline, CDR1 is SGHRS and CDR2 YFSETQ. The CDR3 loop spans 14 amino acids. V lost 4 bases, J lost 7 bases, and 12 bases lay in between. CDR3: CASSPGGGNSPLHF. As DNA, the CDR3 is TGCGCCAGCAGCCCTGGGGGGGGAAATTCACCCCTCCACTTT.

The chain employs TRBV5-6 and TRBJ1-5, with 7 bases lining up with TRBD1. Trimming removed 4 bases from V and 3 bases from J; junction bases left unmatched: 10. The CDR3 contains 16 residues. Germline V gene data show CDR1 as SGHDT and CDR2 as YYEEEE. The CDR3 DNA follows: TGTGCCAGCAGCCGGGACAGCAAGGGGGTCAATCAGCCCCAGCATTTT. It encodes CASSRDSKGVNQPQHF.

This clone was observed once. This chain uses TRBV7-2 with TRBJ2-1, with D unclear. Deletions cut 5 bases from V and 7 bases from J, with 12 bases between. The CDR3 covers 13 residues. Germline values: CDR1 SGHTA, CDR2 FQGNSA. The CDR3 nucleotides are TGTGCCAGCAGCGTAAGGACCGGGAATGAGCAGTTCTTC. Translated, it gives CASSVRTGNEQFF.

CDR3 sequence reads: CASSHGGKGEETQYF. The CDR3 region has the DNA TGTGCCAGCAGCCATGGGGGAAAGGGGGAAGAGACCCAGTACTTC. The genes are TRBV4-2 and TRBJ2-5, with D maybe TRBD1 (6 bases). The germline CDR1 and CDR2 sequences are LGHNA and YNFKEQ. Between the trimmed V and J ends, which lost 3 bases and 3 bases, there was a span of 14 bases. The CDR3 runs 15 residues.

A single count supports this clone. This chain links TRBV3-1 (or the pseudogene TRBV3-2) with TRBJ2-7; D not certain. The V and J ends lost 1 base and 3 bases respectively, with 10 bases between them. CDR1 and CDR2 (germline): LGHDT, YNNKEL (reference sequence). The CDR3 is 14 residues long. This chain's CDR3 is CASSQGVAVYEQYF. In DNA form, the CDR3 reads TGTGCCAGCAGCCAAGGAGTGGCGGTCTACGAGCAGTACTTC.

This chain links TRBV6-2 or TRBV6-3 with TRBJ1-2; 9 nucleotides align to TRBD1. The junction had 4 bases not matched to a gene; V was cut back by 4 bases and J by 10 bases. The CDR3 is made up of 12 amino acids. Germline CDR1 MNHEY, CDR2 SVGEGT. The CDR3 region is CASSFGTGTYTF. In DNA form, the CDR3 reads TGTGCCAGCAGTTTCGGGACAGGGACCTACACCTTC.

Here the CDR3 reads CASSPDSSGNTIYF. The CDR3 DNA is TGTGCCAGCAGCCCTGACAGCTCTGGAAACACCATATATTTT. The J gene is TRBJ1-3, the V gene TRBV11-2, with D tentatively TRBD1 (5 bases). Trimming shortened V by 5 bases and J by 0 bases, and 8 bases separated the two germline ends. The germline V gene has CDR1 SGHAT and CDR2 FQNNGV. This CDR3 comprises 14 residues.

V usage is TRBV28 and J usage is TRBJ1-5; D might be TRBD1 (5 bases). V lost 8 bases and J lost 2, with 19 bases in between. Germline-derived CDR1 and CDR2 are MDHEN and SYDVKM. The CDR3 is 16 residues long. The CDR3, as DNA: TGTGCCAGCGCGGCCGGTGGCAGGGTGGGCAATCAGCCCCAGCATTTT. Its translation: CASAAGGRVGNQPQHF.

This clone was observed a handful of times. The chain couples TRBV6-5 to TRBJ2-1; no definite D call. V was pared by 0 bases and J by 4 bases, with 7 bases between. Per germline, CDR1 MNHEY and CDR2 SVGAGI. CDR3 size: 14 residues. For the CDR3, the DNA is TGTGCCAGCAGTTACTCGGCTTTTTACAATGAGCAGTTCTTC. This sequence encodes CASSYSAFYNEQFF.

The V and J genes are TRBV9 and TRBJ2-7; D not certain. Trimming shortened V by 0 bases and J by 7 bases, and 17 bases separated the two germline ends. The CDR3 has 15 residues. Germline V lookup: CDR1 SGDLS, CDR2 YYNGEE. The CDR3 here is CASSVAGRTPKEQYF. CDR3 coding DNA: TGTGCCAGCAGCGTAGCTGGGCGGACCCCAAAAGAGCAGTACTTC.

This sequence joins TRBV19 and TRBJ1-1; tentatively, D is TRBD1 (6 bases). The germline CDR1 and CDR2 sequences are LNHDA and SQIVND (reference sequence). The ends were cut back, 8 bases at V and 1 base at J, with 11 bases in the middle. There are 13 residues in the CDR3. CDR3 sequence (DNA): TGTGCCAGTTCACAGGGTACGAACACTGAAGCTTTCTTT. It specifies CASSQGTNTEAFF. Combining the CDR3 with reference TRBV19 and TRBJ1-1 gives the whole variable domain DGGITQSPKYLFRKEGQNVTLSCEQNLNHDAMYWYRQDPGQGLRLIYYSQIVNDFQKGDIAEGYSVSREKKESFPLTVTSAQKNPTAFYLCASSQGTNTEAFFGQGTRLTVV.

The chain carries TRBV4-1 and TRBJ1-2; the D gene is possibly TRBD1 (5 bases). V was trimmed by 3 bases and J by 2 bases, leaving 28 bases between them. The CDR3 loop spans 20 amino acids. From germline, CDR1 is MGHRA and CDR2 YSYEKL. The CDR3 loop reads CASSQISLGPLGGPNYGYTF. The CDR3 DNA reads TGCGCCAGCAGCCAGATAAGTCTGGGACCGCTCGGAGGGCCCAACTATGGCTACACCTTC.

The chain combines TRBV2 with TRBJ1-3, with D tentatively TRBD1 (5 bases). V lost 8 bases to trimming and J lost 0 bases, with 14 bases between them. Germline CDR1 is SNHLY and CDR2 is FYNNEI. This CDR3 has 15 amino acids. CDR3 in amino acids: CASSQGGRSGNTIYF. The DNA of the CDR3 is TGTGCCAGCTCTCAGGGCGGACGCTCTGGAAACACCATATATTTT.

This clone has just a few counts. CDR3 residues: CASSLVVGAGEQYF. The CDR3 nucleotides are TGCGCCAGCAGCTTGGTAGTGGGGGCAGGGGAGCAGTACTTC. V and J are TRBV5-1 and TRBJ2-7; tentative D call: TRBD1 (6 bases). V lost 0 bases and J lost 7, with 14 bases in between. CDR1 is SGHRS, CDR2 YFSETQ, per germline. The CDR3 extends over 14 amino acids.

The chain links TRBV7-9 to TRBJ1-4; D is undetermined. V lost 3 bases and J lost 5, with 10 bases in between. Germline V gene sequence: CDR1 SEHNR, CDR2 FQNEAQ (reference sequence). The CDR3 sequence is 14 residues long. This chain's CDR3 is CASSFNGRNEKLFF. The DNA of the CDR3 is TGTGCCAGCAGCTTTAACGGGCGAAATGAAAAACTGTTTTTT.

The rearrangement links TRBV5-5 to TRBJ1-5; D possibly corresponds to TRBD1 (5 bases). The V gene lost 1 base and the J gene lost 6 bases, with 11 bases spanning the gap. The CDR3 is 14 amino acids. Germline CDR1 SGHKS, CDR2 YYEKEE (reference sequence). The CDR3 here is CASSLHWGGQPQHF. The CDR3 DNA sequence: TGTGCCAGCAGCTTGCATTGGGGGGGTCAGCCCCAGCATTTT. The full variable domain, rest sourced from reference TRBV5-5 and TRBJ1-5, is DAGVTQSPTHLIKTRGQQVTLRCSPISGHKSVSWYQQVLGQGPQFIFQYYEKEERGRGNFPDRFSARQFPNYSSELNVNALLLGDSALYLCASSLHWGGQPQHFGDGTRLSIL.

Notes on this clone: This CDR3 is also generated by other DNA sequences in the sample. This chain connects TRBV6-5 to TRBJ1-2; D is unclear. Germline values: CDR1 MNHEY, CDR2 SVGAGI. The CDR3 consists of 12 residues. V shed 6 bases and J shed 1 base, with 6 bases lying between them. The CDR3 sequence is CASRRDNYGYTF. The CDR3 DNA follows: TGTGCCAGCAGGAGGGATAACTATGGCTACACCTTC.